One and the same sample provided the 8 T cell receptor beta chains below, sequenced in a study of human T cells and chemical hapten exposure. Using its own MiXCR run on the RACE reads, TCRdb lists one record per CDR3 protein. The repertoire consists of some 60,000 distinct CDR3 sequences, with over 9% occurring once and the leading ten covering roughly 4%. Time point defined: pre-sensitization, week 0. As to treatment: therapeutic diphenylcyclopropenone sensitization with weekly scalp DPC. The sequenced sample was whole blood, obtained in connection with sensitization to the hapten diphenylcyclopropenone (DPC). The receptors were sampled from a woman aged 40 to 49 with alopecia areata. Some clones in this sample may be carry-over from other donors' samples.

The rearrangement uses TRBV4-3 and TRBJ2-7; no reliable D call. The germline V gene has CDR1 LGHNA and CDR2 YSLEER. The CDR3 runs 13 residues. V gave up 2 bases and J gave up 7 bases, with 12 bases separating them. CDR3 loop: CASSQLQASEQYF. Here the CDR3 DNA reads TGCGCCAGCAGCCAACTGCAGGCCTCGGAGCAGTACTTC.

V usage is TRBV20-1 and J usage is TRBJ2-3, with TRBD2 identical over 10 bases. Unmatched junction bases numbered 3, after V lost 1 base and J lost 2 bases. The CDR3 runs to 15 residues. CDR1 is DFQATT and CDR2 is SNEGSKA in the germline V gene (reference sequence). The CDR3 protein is CSARGTSGHTDTQYF. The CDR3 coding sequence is TGCAGTGCTAGAGGGACTAGCGGACACACAGATACGCAGTATTTT.

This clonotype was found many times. The DNA of the CDR3 is TGCGCCAGCAGCTTGGAGGCAGCCTACGAGCAGTACTTC. It codes for CASSLEAAYEQYF. The V call is TRBV5-1, the J call TRBJ2-7; D is undetermined. Trimming took 0 bases from V and 2 from J, leaving 6 bases between them. Germline V CDR1 and CDR2: SGHRS, YFSETQ. This CDR3 region has 13 residues.

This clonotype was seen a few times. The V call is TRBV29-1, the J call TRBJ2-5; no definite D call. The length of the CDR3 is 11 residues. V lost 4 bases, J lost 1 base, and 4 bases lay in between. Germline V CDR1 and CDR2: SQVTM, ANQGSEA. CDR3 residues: CSVGTQETQYF. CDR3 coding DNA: TGCAGCGTTGGGACCCAAGAGACCCAGTACTTC.

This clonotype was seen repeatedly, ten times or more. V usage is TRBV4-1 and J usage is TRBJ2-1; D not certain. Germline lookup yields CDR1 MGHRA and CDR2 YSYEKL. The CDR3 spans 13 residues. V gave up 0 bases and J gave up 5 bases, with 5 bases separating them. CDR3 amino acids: CASSQDDNNEQFF. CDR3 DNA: TGCGCCAGCAGCCAAGATGACAACAATGAGCAGTTCTTC.

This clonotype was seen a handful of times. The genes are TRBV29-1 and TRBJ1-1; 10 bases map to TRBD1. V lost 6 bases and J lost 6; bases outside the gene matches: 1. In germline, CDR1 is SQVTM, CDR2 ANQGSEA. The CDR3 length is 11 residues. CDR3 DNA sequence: TGCAGCGTGACAGGGGGCTCTGAAGCTTTCTTT. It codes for CSVTGGSEAFF.

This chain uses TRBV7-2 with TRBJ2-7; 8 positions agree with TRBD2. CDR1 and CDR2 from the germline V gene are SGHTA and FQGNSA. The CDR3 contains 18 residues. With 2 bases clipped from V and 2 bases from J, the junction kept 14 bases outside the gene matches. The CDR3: CASSLRGGSGIMAYEQYF. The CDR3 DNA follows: TGTGCCAGCAGCTTACGGGGCGGTAGCGGGATAATGGCCTACGAGCAGTACTTC.

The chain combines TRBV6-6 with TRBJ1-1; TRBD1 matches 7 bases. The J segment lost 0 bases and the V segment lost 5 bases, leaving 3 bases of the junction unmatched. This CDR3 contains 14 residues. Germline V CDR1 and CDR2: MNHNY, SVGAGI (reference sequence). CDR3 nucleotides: TGTGCCAGCAGTCGACAGGGCCTGAACACTGAAGCTTTCTTT. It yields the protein CASSRQGLNTEAFF.